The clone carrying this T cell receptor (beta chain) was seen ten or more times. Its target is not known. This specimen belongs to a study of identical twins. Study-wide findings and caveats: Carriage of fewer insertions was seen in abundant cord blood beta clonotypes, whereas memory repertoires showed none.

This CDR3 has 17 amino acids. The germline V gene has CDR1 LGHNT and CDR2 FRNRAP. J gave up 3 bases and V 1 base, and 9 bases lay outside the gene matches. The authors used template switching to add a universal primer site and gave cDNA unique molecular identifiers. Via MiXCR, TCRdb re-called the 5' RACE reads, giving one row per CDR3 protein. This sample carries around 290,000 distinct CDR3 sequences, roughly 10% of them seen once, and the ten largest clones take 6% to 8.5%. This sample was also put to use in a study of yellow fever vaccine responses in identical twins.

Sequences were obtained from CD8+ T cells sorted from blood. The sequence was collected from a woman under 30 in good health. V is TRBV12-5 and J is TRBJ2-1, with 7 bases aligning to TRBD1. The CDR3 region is CASGLEATGTVYNEQFF. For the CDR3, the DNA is TGTGCTAGTGGTTTGGAAGCTACCGGGACAGTCTACAATGAGCAGTTCTTC.